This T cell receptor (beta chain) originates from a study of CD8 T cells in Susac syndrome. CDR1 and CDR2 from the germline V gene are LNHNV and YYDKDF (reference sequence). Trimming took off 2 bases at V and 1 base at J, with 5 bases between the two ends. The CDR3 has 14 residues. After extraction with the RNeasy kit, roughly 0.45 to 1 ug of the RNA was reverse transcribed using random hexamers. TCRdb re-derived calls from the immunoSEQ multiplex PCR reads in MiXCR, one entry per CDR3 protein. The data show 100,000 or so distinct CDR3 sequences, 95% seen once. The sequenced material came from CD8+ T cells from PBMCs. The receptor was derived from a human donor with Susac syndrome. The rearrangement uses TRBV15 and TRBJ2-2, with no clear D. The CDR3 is CATSRRENTGELFF. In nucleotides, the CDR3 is TGTGCCACCAGCAGAAGGGAGAACACCGGGGAGCTGTTTTTT.